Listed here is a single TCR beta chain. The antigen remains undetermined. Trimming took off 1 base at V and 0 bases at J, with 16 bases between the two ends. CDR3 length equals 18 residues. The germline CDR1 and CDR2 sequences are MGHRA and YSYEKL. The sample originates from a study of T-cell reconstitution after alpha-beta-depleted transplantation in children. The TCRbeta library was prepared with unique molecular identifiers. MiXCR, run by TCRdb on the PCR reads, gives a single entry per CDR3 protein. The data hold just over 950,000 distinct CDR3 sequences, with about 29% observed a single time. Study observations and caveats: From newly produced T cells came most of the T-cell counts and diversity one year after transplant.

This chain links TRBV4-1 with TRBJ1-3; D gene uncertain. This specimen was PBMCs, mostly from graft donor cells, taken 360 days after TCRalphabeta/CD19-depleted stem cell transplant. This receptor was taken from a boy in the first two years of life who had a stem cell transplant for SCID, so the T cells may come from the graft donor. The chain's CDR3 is CASSQGPQVGLSGNTIYF. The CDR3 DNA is TGCGCCAGCAGCCAAGGCCCCCAGGTAGGGCTCTCTGGAAACACCATATATTTT.